The 5 T cell receptor beta chains listed next were all sequenced from one sample in a study of CD8 T cells in Susac syndrome. The authors reverse transcribed about 0.5 to 1 ug RNA with random hexamers. TCRdb re-analysed the immunoSEQ multiplex PCR reads in MiXCR, keeping a single row per CDR3 protein. This sample yields some 140,000 distinct CDR3 sequences, of which around 80% are seen a single time; about 0.51% belongs to the top ten. Sequencing was done on a sample of CD8+ T cells from PBMCs. The source is a human donor with multiple sclerosis.

The chain has TRBV5-6 and TRBJ2-7; the D gene is possibly TRBD1 (6 bases). The germline V gene has CDR1 SGHDT and CDR2 YYEEEE. This CDR3 has 12 amino acids. V lost 5 bases and J lost 4, with 10 bases in between. CDR3 sequence: CASSRTAYEQYF. The CDR3 DNA sequence: TGTGCCAGCAGTAGGACAGCGTACGAGCAGTACTTC.

The rearrangement links TRBV6-4 to TRBJ2-3, with 9 bases that match TRBD2. The CDR3 is 15 residues long. V lost 2 bases to trimming and J lost 3 bases; unmatched junction nucleotides: 3. Germline V CDR1 and CDR2: MRHNA, SNTAGT. The CDR3 sequence is CASSDETSGTDTQYF. The CDR3 DNA reads TGTGCCAGCAGTGACGAAACTAGCGGGACAGATACGCAGTATTTT.

The V call is TRBV7-9, the J call TRBJ1-4; no clear D. The V and J ends lost 3 bases and 6 bases respectively, with 14 bases between them. Germline CDR1 SEHNR, CDR2 FQNEAQ (reference sequence). The CDR3 totals 15 residues. The CDR3 coding sequence is TGTGCCAGCAGCTTCGGTGTCGAGGAGGATGAAAAACTGTTTTTT. It encodes CASSFGVEEDEKLFF.

The chain uses TRBV14 and TRBJ1-5; no reliable D call. CDR1 is SGHDN, CDR2 FVKESK, per germline. The CDR3 extends over 13 amino acids. Trimming took off 3 bases at V and 6 bases at J, with 9 bases between the two ends. The CDR3: CASSQGRGQPQHF. In DNA form, the CDR3 reads TGTGCCAGCAGCCAGGGAAGAGGTCAGCCCCAGCATTTT.

This clonotype was recorded a few times. The J gene is TRBJ2-7, the V gene TRBV6-1; no firm D call. This CDR3 contains 10 residues. Germline CDR1 is MNHNS and CDR2 is SASEGT. Trimming cost V 7 bases and J 5 bases, with 6 bases left between them. DNA for the CDR3: TGTGCCAGCAATTCCGACGAGCAGTACTTC. Protein: CASNSDEQYF.